This T cell receptor beta chain originates from a study of blood T cell repertoires in COVID-19. Study-wide background: PBMCs, B-cell-depleted T cells, or T cells provided the cDNA or gDNA that made up the material.

Only in-frame clones appear in the TCRdb table, and some are missing; sequencing was by immunoSEQ multiplex PCR. In the table there are approximately 41,000 clones, around 90% of which are singletons. The germline V and J ends were trimmed by 4 bases and 1 base, with 14 bases remaining between them. The CDR3 has 15 amino acids. Germline-derived CDR1 and CDR2 are MNHEY and SVGEGT. This clone is classed as medium-sized (0.01 to 0.1%). The sample consisted of peripheral blood. The TCR comes from a human donor in a cohort sampled during active COVID-19. The chain combines TRBV6-2 or TRBV6-3 with TRBJ2-7; perhaps TRBD2 as D (6 bases). DNA for the CDR3: TGTGCCAGCAGTTCCTATCTAGCGTCTTCCTACGAGCAGTACTTC. Its protein is CASSSYLASSYEQYF.